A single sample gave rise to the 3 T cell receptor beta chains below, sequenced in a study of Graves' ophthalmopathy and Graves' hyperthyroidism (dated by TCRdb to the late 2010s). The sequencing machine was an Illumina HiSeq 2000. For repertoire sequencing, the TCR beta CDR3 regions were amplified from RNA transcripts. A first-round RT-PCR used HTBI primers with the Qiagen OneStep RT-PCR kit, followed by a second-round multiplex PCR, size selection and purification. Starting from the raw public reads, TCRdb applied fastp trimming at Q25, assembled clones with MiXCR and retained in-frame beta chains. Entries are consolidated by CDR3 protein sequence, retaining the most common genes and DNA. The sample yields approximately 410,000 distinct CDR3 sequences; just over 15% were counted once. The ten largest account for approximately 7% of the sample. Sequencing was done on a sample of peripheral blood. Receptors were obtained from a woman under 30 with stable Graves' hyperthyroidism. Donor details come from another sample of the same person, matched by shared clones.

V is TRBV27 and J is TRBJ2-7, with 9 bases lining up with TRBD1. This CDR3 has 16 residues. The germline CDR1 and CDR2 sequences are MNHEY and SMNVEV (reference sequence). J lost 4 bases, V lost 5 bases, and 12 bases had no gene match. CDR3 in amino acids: CASSLSTGTGFYEQYF. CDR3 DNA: TGTGCCAGCAGTCTCTCTACCGGGACAGGGTTTTACGAGCAGTACTTC.

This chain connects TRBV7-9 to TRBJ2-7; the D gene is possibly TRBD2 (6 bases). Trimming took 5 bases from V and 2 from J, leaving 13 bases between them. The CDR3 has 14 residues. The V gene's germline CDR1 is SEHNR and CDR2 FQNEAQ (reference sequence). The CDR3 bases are TGTGCCAGCAGCGACGGGACTCTTACCTACGAGCAGTACTTC. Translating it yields CASSDGTLTYEQYF.

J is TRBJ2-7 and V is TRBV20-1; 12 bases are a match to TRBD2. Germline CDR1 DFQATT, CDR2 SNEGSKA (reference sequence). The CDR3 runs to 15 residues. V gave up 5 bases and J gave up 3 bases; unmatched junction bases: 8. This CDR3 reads CSAPTRLAGVYEQYF. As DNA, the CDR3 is TGCAGTGCTCCCACCCGACTAGCGGGGGTCTACGAGCAGTACTTC.